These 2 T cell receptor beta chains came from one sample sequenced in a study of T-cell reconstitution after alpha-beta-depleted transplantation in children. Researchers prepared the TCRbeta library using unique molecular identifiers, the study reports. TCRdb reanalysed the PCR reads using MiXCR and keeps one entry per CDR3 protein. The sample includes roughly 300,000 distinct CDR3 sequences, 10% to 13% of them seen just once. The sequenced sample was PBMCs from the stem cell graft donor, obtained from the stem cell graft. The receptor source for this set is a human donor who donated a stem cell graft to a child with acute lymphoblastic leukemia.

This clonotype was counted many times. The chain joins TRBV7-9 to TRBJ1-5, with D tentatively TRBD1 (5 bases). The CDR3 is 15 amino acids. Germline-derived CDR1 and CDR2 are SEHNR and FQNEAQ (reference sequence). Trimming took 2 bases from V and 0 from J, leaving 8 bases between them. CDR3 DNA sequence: TGTGCCAGCAGCTTATCGGGGCATAGCAATCAGCCCCAGCATTTT. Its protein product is CASSLSGHSNQPQHF.

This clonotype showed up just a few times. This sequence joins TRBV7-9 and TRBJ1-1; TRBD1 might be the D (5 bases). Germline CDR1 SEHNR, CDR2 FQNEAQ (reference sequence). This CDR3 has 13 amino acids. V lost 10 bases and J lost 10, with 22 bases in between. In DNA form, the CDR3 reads TGTGCCACCTCCGGGGCGACTACGGTCGGAGCTTTCTTT. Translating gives CATSGATTVGAFF.